Listed below are T cell receptor beta chains from one sample, sequenced in a study of cytomegalovirus exposure and HLA in healthy donors. The table came from immunoSEQ multiplex PCR; TCRdb's copy has only in-frame clones and leaves some out. The repertoire holds about 100,000 clones, approximately 85% seen once, with approximately 3.6% in the top ten. The sequenced sample was PBMCs. The receptors stem from a man in his thirties or forties in good health and CMV-seronegative. The CDR3 runs from the conserved cysteine through the conserved F or W. Fields, in order: D gene, V gene, clone size, J gene, CDR3 DNA, CDR3 protein. D genes are given only for firm matches. Clone size, where shown, is once, few, many, or a class for clones that have expanded.

>TRBD2|TRBV30|-|TRBJ2-7
TGTGCCTGGAGTGGAACTAGCGGGGGTATCCACGAGCAGTACTTC
CAWSGTSGGIHEQYF
>-|TRBV28|-|TRBJ2-3
TGTGCCAGCAGTGATCTTATGCGGGATGCAGATACGCAGTATTTT
CASSDLMRDADTQYF
>TRBD1|TRBV6-5|-|TRBJ2-7
TGTGCCAGCAGCCGGGACAGGAAAAACTCCTACGAGCAGTACTTC
CASSRDRKNSYEQYF
>-|TRBV18|-|TRBJ1-1
TGTGCCAGCTCACCACGATCAGGGAACACTGAAGCTTTCTTT
CASSPRSGNTEAFF
>-|TRBV29-1|-|TRBJ1-1
TGCTCCGTCGTTGTTAGACTGGGCACTGAAGCTTTCTTT
CSVVVRLGTEAFF
>TRBD1|TRBV4-1|-|TRBJ1-1
TGCGCCAGCAGCCAAGGGACCGGGACAGGGCCCCCTGAAGCTTTCTTT
CASSQGTGTGPPEAFF
>-|TRBV6-1|-|TRBJ1-6
TGTGCCAGCAGTAGACAGATATTCAATTCACCCCTCCACTTT
CASSRQIFNSPLHF
>-|TRBV6-5|-|TRBJ2-5
TGTGCCAGCACCTCGGGGGTAACCCAGTACTTC
CASTSGVTQYF
>-|TRBV29-1|-|TRBJ2-7
TGCAGCGTTCGAAATCAGGGCCACGAGCAGTACTTC
CSVRNQGHEQYF
>-|TRBV10-3|-|TRBJ2-7
TGTGCCATCAGCGCGGATTCTTACGAGCAGTACTTC
CAISADSYEQYF
>-|TRBV30|once|TRBJ1-1
TGTGCCTGGAGTATAACCGGGGACATCACTGAAGCTTTCTTT
CAWSITGDITEAFF
>TRBD2|TRBV11-3|once|TRBJ2-1
TGTGCCAGCAGCCCCGGGACTAGCGGGAGTTCTCATGAGCAGTTCTTC
CASSPGTSGSSHEQFF
>TRBD2|TRBV10-3|-|TRBJ2-1
TGTGCCATCTCCGGGGGGGCCCCCAATGAGCAGTTCTTC
CAISGGAPNEQFF
>-|TRBV27|-|TRBJ2-3
TGTGCCAGCAGTTTATCCCCCTCAGCGGGCCCAGATACGCAGTATTTT
CASSLSPSAGPDTQYF
>TRBD1|TRBV5-4|once|TRBJ2-7
TGTGCCAGCAGCGGGACAGGTTACGAGCAGTACTTC
CASSGTGYEQYF
>-|TRBV4-3|-|TRBJ1-1
TGCGCCAGCAGCCAGTCAGGGGCGGGCACTGAAGCTTTCTTT
CASSQSGAGTEAFF
>TRBD1|TRBV10-3|once|TRBJ2-5
TGTGCCATCAGTGAGCGGGGGACAGGGTCGGAGACCCAGTACTTC
CAISERGTGSETQYF